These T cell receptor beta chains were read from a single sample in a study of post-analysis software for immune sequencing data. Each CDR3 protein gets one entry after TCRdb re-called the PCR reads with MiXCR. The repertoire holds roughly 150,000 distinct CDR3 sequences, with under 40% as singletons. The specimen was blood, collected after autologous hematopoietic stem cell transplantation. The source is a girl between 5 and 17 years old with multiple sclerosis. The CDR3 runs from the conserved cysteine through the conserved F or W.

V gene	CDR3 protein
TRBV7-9	CASSSHDIQGVRENEQYF
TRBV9	CASSVGGGWGYTF
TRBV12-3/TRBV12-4	CASSWGGAADTQYF
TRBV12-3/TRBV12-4	CASSPRGPYEQYF
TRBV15	CATSRGRVDQPQHF
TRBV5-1	CASSPGRSTFYEQYF
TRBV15	CATSRDRNNEQFF
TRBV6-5	CASRRGTGGYEQYF
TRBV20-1	CSASDTYEQYF
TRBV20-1	CSARPPSEPSTDTQYF
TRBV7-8	CASSRGASGGGYNEQFF
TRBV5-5	CASSFVEGPYGYTF
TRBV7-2	CASSLDGYGRSTDTQYF
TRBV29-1	CSGIAEVVNEQFF
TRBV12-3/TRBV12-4	CASSLDWGDGEKLFF
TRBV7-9	CASSRPNRIYEQYF
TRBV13	CASSLDLNTEAFF
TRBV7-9	CASSSVKDIWRTDTQYF
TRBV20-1	CSARGGTGGTIRTGELFF
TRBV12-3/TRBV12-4	CASSYGGLNYEQYF
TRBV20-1	CSARDLLRDRGLYEQYF
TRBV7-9	CASSLNVGKSGSYNEQFF
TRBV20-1	CSASGTSGGRPSIYEQYF
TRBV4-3	CASSQDKGTTPCQTYEQYF
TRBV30	CASRTGPNQPQHF
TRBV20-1	CSATGAGGSKYEQYF
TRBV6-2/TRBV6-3	CASSYSRGIYEQYF
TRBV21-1	CASSKALRPSGPPCDEQFF
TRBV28	CASSLEPGAGDEQFF
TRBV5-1	CASSHGGQGSYGYTF
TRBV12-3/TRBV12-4	CASKNRGGPPNEQFF
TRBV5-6	CASSLVGLAGADTQYF
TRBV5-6	CASSARDRGTINEKLFF
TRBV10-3	CAISGTGKNIQYF
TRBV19	CASSINRDTQYF
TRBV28	CASRTDRGNQPQHF
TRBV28	CASSLVGAFTQYF
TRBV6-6	CASSYSEGVGNQPQHF
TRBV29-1	CSVDSGTSGVHGELFF
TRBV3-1	CASSHLDRNTEAFF
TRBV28	CASSFSSRHGYTF
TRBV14	CASSALGLAGGDEQFF